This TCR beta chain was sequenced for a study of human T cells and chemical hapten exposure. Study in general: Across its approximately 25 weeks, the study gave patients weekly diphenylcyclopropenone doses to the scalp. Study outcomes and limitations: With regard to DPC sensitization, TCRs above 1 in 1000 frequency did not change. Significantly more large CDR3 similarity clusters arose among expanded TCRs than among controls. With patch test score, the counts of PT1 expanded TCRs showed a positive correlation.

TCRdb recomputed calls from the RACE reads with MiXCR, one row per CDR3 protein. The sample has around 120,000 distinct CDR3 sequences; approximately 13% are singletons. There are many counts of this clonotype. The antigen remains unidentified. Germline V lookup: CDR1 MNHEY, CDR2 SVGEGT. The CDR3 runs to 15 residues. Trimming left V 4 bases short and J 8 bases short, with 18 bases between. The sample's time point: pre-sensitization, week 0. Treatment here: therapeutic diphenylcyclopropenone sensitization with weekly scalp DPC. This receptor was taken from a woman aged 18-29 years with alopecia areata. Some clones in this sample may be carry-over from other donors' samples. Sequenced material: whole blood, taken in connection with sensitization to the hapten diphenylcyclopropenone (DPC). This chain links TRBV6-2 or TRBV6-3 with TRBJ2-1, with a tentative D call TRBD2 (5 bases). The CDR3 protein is CASSSLLTSSDEQFF. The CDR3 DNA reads TGTGCCAGCAGTTCCCTCCTCACTAGTTCCGATGAGCAGTTCTTC.